The 4 T cell receptor beta chains presented below share a single source sample, sequenced in a study of cytomegalovirus exposure and HLA in healthy donors. The PCR made use of 60 Vbeta and 13 Jbeta primers. Some clones are missing from TCRdb's copy, which holds only in-frame ones; the method was immunoSEQ multiplex PCR. The data hold under 200,000 clones, with roughly 72% observed a single time. The specimen was PBMCs. The receptors were gathered from a man under 40 in good health and CMV-seronegative.

About this clone: Other DNA sequences from this sample encode an identical CDR3 as well. V and J are TRBV6-1 and TRBJ2-2; 7 bases match TRBD2. The trim removed 4 bases at V and 1 base at J, leaving 3 bases unmatched. Germline loops: CDR1 MNHNS, CDR2 SASEGT. CDR3 length: 15 residues. CDR3 loop: CASSASSGNTGELFF. In DNA, the CDR3 is TGTGCCAGCAGTGCCTCTAGCGGGAACACCGGGGAGCTGTTTTTT.

The rearrangement joins TRBV4-1 to TRBJ2-3; TRBD2 aligns across 14 bases. The germline V gene has CDR1 MGHRA and CDR2 YSYEKL. V lost 5 bases, J lost 3 bases, and 10 bases stayed unmatched. The CDR3 has 18 residues. CDR3 in amino acids: CASSDQTSGRAPTDTQYF. CDR3 nucleotide sequence: TGCGCCAGCAGCGACCAGACTAGCGGGAGGGCCCCGACAGATACGCAGTATTTT.

The chain combines TRBV7-2 with TRBJ2-3; 10 bases line up with TRBD1. V shed 5 bases, J shed 1 base, and the junction held 3 bases outside the gene matches. CDR3 length equals 15 residues. CDR1 is SGHTA and CDR2 is FQGNSA in the germline V gene. In nucleotides, the CDR3 is TGTGCCAGCAGCCCTGGACAGGGGGGCACAGATACGCAGTATTTT. Translation gives CASSPGQGGTDTQYF.

This clone was detected only a few times. The sample contains more than one DNA sequence encoding this CDR3. This chain connects TRBV6-1 to TRBJ2-1; 11 bases align to TRBD2. CDR1 MNHNS and CDR2 SASEGT come from the germline V gene. Losses at the gene ends were 2 bases for V and 3 bases for J; bases not matched to a gene: 0. The CDR3 has 15 amino acids. The CDR3 reads CASSELAGGYNEQFF. Here the CDR3 DNA reads TGTGCCAGCAGTGAACTAGCGGGAGGCTACAATGAGCAGTTCTTC.